A single sample is the source of the 24 T cell receptor beta chains below, sequenced in a study of a mutant IDH1 vaccine in newly diagnosed glioma listed by TCRdb under 2021. The sample's time point, from its label and the paper: baseline, week 1 (first vaccination visit). The treatment or condition tag for this specimen amounts to: pre-vaccination baseline after standard-of-care therapy. To prepare the library, the immunoSEQ multiplex PCR assay was applied. The table comes from immuneACCESS by way of TCRdb, which keeps in-frame sequences with V and J called. Part of the clones is missing from these tables; in studies checked, under half for an unresolved V gene and the rest for unknown reasons. A total of more than 20,000 clones appear in this sample, 80% to 95% of them only once. The ten largest clones capture under 9.5% of the sample. The sequencing used PBMCs, collected from a glioma patient treated with radiotherapy, temozolomide or both. These receptors all come from a man aged 25-40 years with glioma.

The rearrangement uses TRBV29-1 and TRBJ2-1, with D uncertain. CDR1 SQVTM and CDR2 ANQGSEA come from the germline V gene. The CDR3 consists of 18 residues. V was trimmed by 0 bases and J by 0 bases, leaving 18 bases between them. The CDR3 sequence is CSVEDRLGRLDSYNEQFF. Here the CDR3 DNA reads TGCAGCGTTGAAGATCGATTAGGACGGCTGGACTCCTACAATGAGCAGTTCTTC.

This chain connects TRBV19 to TRBJ1-5; 9 nucleotides match TRBD1. J gave up 0 bases and V 4 bases, and 4 bases lay outside the gene matches. The CDR3 spans 16 residues. Per germline, CDR1 LNHDA and CDR2 SQIVND (reference sequence). In DNA, the CDR3 is TGTGCCAGTAGTACCGGGACAGGGTATAGCAATCAGCCCCAGCATTTT. Translated: CASSTGTGYSNQPQHF. The complete variable domain, with remaining parts taken from reference TRBV19 and TRBJ1-5, reads DGGITQSPKYLFRKEGQNVTLSCEQNLNHDAMYWYRQDPGQGLRLIYYSQIVNDFQKGDIAEGYSVSREKKESFPLTVTSAQKNPTAFYLCASSTGTGYSNQPQHFGDGTRLSIL.

The genes are TRBV18 and TRBJ2-3; the D gene could be TRBD1 or TRBD2 (5 bases each). V lost 0 bases and J lost 2, with 9 bases in between. The CDR3 covers 15 residues. Germline CDR1 KGHSH, CDR2 LQKENI. CDR3 loop: CASSPPRGTTDTQYF. In DNA, the CDR3 is TGTGCCAGCTCACCACCCCGGGGCACCACAGATACGCAGTATTTT.

The chain recombines TRBV30 with TRBJ1-2, with D perhaps matching TRBD1 (5 bases). Trimming removed 2 bases from V and 5 bases from J, with 12 bases in between. The CDR3 is made up of 13 amino acids. CDR1 is GTSNPN and CDR2 is SVGIG in the germline V gene (reference sequence). This chain's CDR3 is CAWSSQTEYGYTF. CDR3 nucleotides: TGTGCCTGGAGTTCCCAGACAGAATATGGCTACACCTTC.

This CDR3 reads CAWSLGGRTNTIYF. The CDR3 coding sequence is TGTGCCTGGAGCCTGGGGGGCCGCACGAACACCATATATTTT. This chain uses TRBV30 with TRBJ1-3; maybe TRBD1 (6 bases). In germline, CDR1 is GTSNPN, CDR2 SVGIG (reference sequence). The CDR3 covers 14 residues. V was pared by 3 bases and J by 7 bases, with 16 bases between.

J is TRBJ1-2 and V is TRBV14; 8 nucleotides match TRBD1. The CDR3 covers 16 residues. V trimming: 1 base; J trimming: 5 bases; junction bases outside the gene matches: 9. CDR1 is SGHDN and CDR2 is FVKESK in the germline V gene. The CDR3 nucleotides read TGTGCCAGCAGCCAAGGTGCCGGACAGGGCCGTTATGGCTACACCTTC. Its translation: CASSQGAGQGRYGYTF.

The rearrangement links TRBV5-1 to TRBJ1-2; D is unresolved. Looked up from germline, CDR1 is SGHRS and CDR2 is YFSETQ. The germline V and J ends were trimmed by 0 bases and 6 bases, with 9 bases remaining between them. The CDR3 loop spans 13 amino acids. The DNA of the CDR3 is TGCGCCAGCAGCTTGGGGGCGGGCCATGGCTACACCTTC. Amino acids: CASSLGAGHGYTF.

The chain links TRBV27 to TRBJ1-1; D unclear. Per germline, CDR1 MNHEY and CDR2 SMNVEV (reference sequence). Trimming took 10 bases from V and 5 from J, leaving 17 bases between them. The CDR3 is 13 residues long. CDR3 in amino acids: CATPDGGRTEAFF. The CDR3 nucleotides are TGTGCCACCCCGGACGGTGGCAGGACTGAAGCTTTCTTT.

This sequence joins TRBV30 and TRBJ1-3; the D is unclear. V lost 2 bases and J lost 0, with 8 bases in between. There are 14 residues in the CDR3. Germline V gene sequence: CDR1 GTSNPN, CDR2 SVGIG (reference sequence). In nucleotides, the CDR3 is TGTGCCTGGAGTTTTGGGAGCTCTGGAAACACCATATATTTT. Protein sequence: CAWSFGSSGNTIYF.

V gene TRBV11-3 combines with J gene TRBJ2-7; D is perhaps TRBD1 or TRBD2 (5 bases each). This CDR3 is 14 amino acids long. V was shortened by 1 base and J by 6 bases, with 13 bases between the two germline ends. The V gene's germline CDR1 is SGHNT and CDR2 YENEEA. CDR3 in amino acids: CASSLGGTRSEQYF. For the CDR3, the DNA is TGTGCCAGCAGCTTAGGAGGGACGAGGTCCGAGCAGTACTTC.

The chain links TRBV15 to TRBJ2-7; 9 nucleotides agree with TRBD1. Trimming took 3 bases from V and 4 from J; bases not matched to a gene: 7. The V gene's germline CDR1 is LNHNV and CDR2 YYDKDF (reference sequence). The CDR3 contains 15 residues. The CDR3 loop is CATSRHRTGEYEQYF. CDR3 DNA: TGTGCCACCAGCAGGCACCGGACAGGGGAATACGAGCAGTACTTC.

The table lists this clone with a count of one. This chain links TRBV4-2 with TRBJ2-2; D possibly corresponds to TRBD2 (6 bases). CDR1 is LGHNA and CDR2 is YNFKEQ in the germline V gene. This CDR3 region has 18 residues. Trimming stripped 1 base from V and 4 bases from J, with 19 bases between. The chain's CDR3 is CASSQGGRGILFTGELFF. DNA of the CDR3: TGTGCCAGCAGCCAAGGGGGTCGGGGGATACTCTTCACCGGGGAGCTGTTTTTT.

The chain combines TRBV19 with TRBJ1-2; D gene uncertain. The germline V gene has CDR1 LNHDA and CDR2 SQIVND (reference sequence). This CDR3 has 15 amino acids. Deletions cut 1 base from V and 4 bases from J, with 13 bases between. CDR3 nucleotide sequence: TGTGCCAGTAGTATAGCAGCGACTGGGCTCTATGGCTACACCTTC. Its translation: CASSIAATGLYGYTF.

The chain recombines TRBV5-1 with TRBJ2-7, with 7 bases fitting TRBD1. The germline V gene encodes CDR1 SGHRS and CDR2 YFSETQ. The length of the CDR3 is 14 residues. The V gene end was trimmed by 0 bases and the J gene end by 3 bases; junction bases not matched to a gene: 3. The CDR3 coding sequence is TGCGCCAGCAGCTTGGAGGGGACAGTCTACGAGCAGTACTTC. It is translated as CASSLEGTVYEQYF.

This chain uses TRBV5-6 with TRBJ2-2; the match to TRBD2 covers 12 bases. Germline loops: CDR1 SGHDT, CDR2 YYEEEE. CDR3 size: 16 residues. Unmatched junction bases numbered 4, after V lost 3 bases and J lost 4 bases. The CDR3 DNA reads TGTGCCAGCAGCTCCGGACTAGCGGGATCCACCGGGGAGCTGTTTTTT. Its translation is CASSSGLAGSTGELFF.

This clone was found a few times. The chain recombines TRBV4-1 with TRBJ2-1; D remains ambiguous. The CDR3 covers 12 residues. The ends were cut back, 4 bases at V and 8 bases at J, with 9 bases in the middle. The V gene's germline CDR1 is MGHRA and CDR2 YSYEKL. The CDR3 is CASSLVGDEQFF. The CDR3 DNA reads TGCGCCAGCAGCCTTGTGGGCGATGAGCAGTTCTTC.

The CDR3 DNA is TGTGCCAGCAGTTACTCCGGACCAGCCCTTAACTATGGCTACACCTTC. Translating it yields CASSYSGPALNYGYTF. J is TRBJ1-2 and V is TRBV6-5; D is undetermined. The CDR3 is made up of 16 amino acids. Germline-derived CDR1 and CDR2 are MNHEY and SVGAGI. Trimming took off 0 bases at V and 1 base at J, with 12 bases between the two ends.

The sample holds a few counts of this clone. J is TRBJ2-5 and V is TRBV5-1; no definite D call. V shed 0 bases and J shed 7 bases, with 7 bases lying between them. The CDR3 spans 12 residues. Germline lookup yields CDR1 SGHRS and CDR2 YFSETQ. This CDR3 is CASSLEDGTQYF. The CDR3 DNA reads as TGCGCCAGCAGCTTGGAGGATGGGACCCAGTACTTC.

J is TRBJ1-1 and V is TRBV19; 7 bases fit TRBD1. The junction had 20 bases not matched to a gene; V was cut back by 8 bases and J by 11 bases. Germline lookup yields CDR1 LNHDA and CDR2 SQIVND (reference sequence). The CDR3 sequence is 15 residues long. CDR3 protein: CASFAPTGSARNAFF. The CDR3 nucleotides are TGTGCCAGTTTCGCTCCGACAGGGTCAGCGCGGAACGCTTTCTTT.

The CDR3 region is CASSSAYEQYF. CDR3 coding DNA: TGTGCCAGCAGTTCGGCCTACGAGCAGTACTTC. This chain connects TRBV27 to TRBJ2-7; D is undetermined. Trimming removed 4 bases from V and 2 bases from J, with 3 bases in between. Germline V gene lookup returns CDR1 MNHEY and CDR2 SMNVEV (reference sequence). CDR3 length: 11 residues.

This chain connects TRBV7-2 to TRBJ1-5; D remains unclear. Germline V gene lookup returns CDR1 SGHTA and CDR2 FQGNSA. There are 13 residues in the CDR3. V was clipped by 4 bases and J by 4 bases, with 8 bases between them. CDR3 in amino acids: CASSWSANQPQHF. The CDR3 DNA reads as TGTGCCAGCAGCTGGTCTGCTAATCAGCCCCAGCATTTT.

The rearrangement joins TRBV6-1 to TRBJ1-2, with D possibly TRBD1 on 5 matching bases. The CDR3 sequence is 14 residues long. V was pared by 3 bases and J by 4 bases, with 12 bases between. Germline CDR1 is MNHNS and CDR2 is SASEGT. The DNA for the CDR3 is TGTGCCAGCAGTGAGGGGGTATCAATCTATGGCTACACCTTC. This translates into CASSEGVSIYGYTF.

V and J are TRBV7-8 and TRBJ1-1, with a tentative D call TRBD1 (5 bases). The CDR3 totals 13 residues. The germline CDR1 and CDR2 sequences are SGHVS and FQNEAQ. The V and J ends lost 5 bases and 5 bases respectively, with 12 bases between them. As DNA, the CDR3 is TGTGCCAGCAGCCTCATTAGGGGAACTGAAGCTTTCTTT. Amino acids: CASSLIRGTEAFF. Looking up the rest from reference TRBV7-8 and TRBJ1-1 gives the full variable domain: GAGVSQSPRYKVAKRGQDVALRCDPISGHVSLFWYQQALGQGPEFLTYFQNEAQLDKSGLPSDRFFAERPEGSVSTLKIQRTQQEDSAVYLCASSLIRGTEAFFGQGTRLTVV.

The chain links TRBV11-2 to TRBJ2-7; 8 nucleotides line up with TRBD1. Germline V gene data show CDR1 as SGHAT and CDR2 as FQNNGV. The V gene end was trimmed by 2 bases and the J gene end by 5 bases; junction bases not matched to a gene: 8. The CDR3 loop spans 15 amino acids. The CDR3 sequence: CASSLTRGQGNEQYF. In nucleotides, the CDR3 is TGTGCCAGCAGCTTAACCCGAGGACAGGGCAACGAGCAGTACTTC.